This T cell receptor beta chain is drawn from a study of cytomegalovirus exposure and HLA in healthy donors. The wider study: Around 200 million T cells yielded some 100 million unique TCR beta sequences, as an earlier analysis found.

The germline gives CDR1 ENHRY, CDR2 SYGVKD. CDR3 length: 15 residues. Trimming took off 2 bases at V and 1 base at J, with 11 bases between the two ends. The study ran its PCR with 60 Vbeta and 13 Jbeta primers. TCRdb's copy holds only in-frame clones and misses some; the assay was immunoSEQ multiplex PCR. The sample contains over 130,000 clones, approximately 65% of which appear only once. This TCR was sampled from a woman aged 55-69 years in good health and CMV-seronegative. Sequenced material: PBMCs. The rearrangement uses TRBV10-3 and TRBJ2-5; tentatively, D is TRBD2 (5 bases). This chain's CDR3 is CAISELPGFQETQYF. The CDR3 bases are TGTGCCATCAGTGAGCTTCCGGGATTCCAAGAGACCCAGTACTTC.